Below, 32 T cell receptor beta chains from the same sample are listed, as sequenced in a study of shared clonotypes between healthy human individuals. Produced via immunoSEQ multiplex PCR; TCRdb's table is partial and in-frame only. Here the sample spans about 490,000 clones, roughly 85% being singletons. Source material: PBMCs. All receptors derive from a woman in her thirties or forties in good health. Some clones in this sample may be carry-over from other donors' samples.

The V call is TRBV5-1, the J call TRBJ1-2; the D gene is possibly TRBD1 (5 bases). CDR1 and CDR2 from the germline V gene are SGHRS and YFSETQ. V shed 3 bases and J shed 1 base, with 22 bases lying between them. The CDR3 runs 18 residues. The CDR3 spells CASSYIPGQGAFNYGYTF. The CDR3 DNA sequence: TGCGCCAGCAGCTACATACCTGGGCAGGGTGCCTTTAACTATGGCTACACCTTC.

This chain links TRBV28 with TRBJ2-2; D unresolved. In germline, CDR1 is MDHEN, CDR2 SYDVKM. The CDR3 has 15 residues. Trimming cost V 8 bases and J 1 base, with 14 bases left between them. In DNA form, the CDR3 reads TGTGCCAGCTCTACCGTAGGGCGGAACACCGGGGAGCTGTTTTTT. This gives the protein CASSTVGRNTGELFF.

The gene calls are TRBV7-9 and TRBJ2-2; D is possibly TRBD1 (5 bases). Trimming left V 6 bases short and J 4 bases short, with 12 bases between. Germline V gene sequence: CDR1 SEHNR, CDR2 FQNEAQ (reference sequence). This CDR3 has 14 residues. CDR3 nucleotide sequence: TGTGCCAGCAGAATCAGGGAAGGCACCGGGGAGCTGTTTTTT. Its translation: CASRIREGTGELFF.

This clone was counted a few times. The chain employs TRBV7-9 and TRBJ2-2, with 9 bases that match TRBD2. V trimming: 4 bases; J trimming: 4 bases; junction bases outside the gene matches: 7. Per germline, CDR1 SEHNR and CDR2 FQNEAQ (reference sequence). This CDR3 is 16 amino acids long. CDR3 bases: TGTGCCAGCAGCTCGGGGGGGACTAGCAGCACCGGGGAGCTGTTTTTT. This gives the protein CASSSGGTSSTGELFF.

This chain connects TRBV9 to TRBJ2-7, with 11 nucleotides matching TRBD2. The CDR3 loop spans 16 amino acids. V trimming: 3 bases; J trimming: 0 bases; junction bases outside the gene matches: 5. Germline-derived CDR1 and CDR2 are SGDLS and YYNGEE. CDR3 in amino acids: CASSGGTSGTSYEQYF. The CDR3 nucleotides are TGTGCCAGCAGCGGGGGGACTAGCGGAACCTCCTACGAGCAGTACTTC. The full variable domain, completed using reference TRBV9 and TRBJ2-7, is DSGVTQTPKHLITATGQRVTLRCSPRSGDLSVYWYQQSLDQGLQFLIQYYNGEERAKGNILERFSAQQFPDLHSELNLSSLELGDSALYFCASSGGTSGTSYEQYFGPGTRLTVT.

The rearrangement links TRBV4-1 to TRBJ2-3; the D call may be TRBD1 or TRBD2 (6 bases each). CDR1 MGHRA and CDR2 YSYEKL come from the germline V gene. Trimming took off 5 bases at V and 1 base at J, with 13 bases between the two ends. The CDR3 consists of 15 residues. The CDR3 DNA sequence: TGCGCCAGCAGCATCCGGGGGCGGGGCACAGATACGCAGTATTTT. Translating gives CASSIRGRGTDTQYF.

The CDR3 sequence is CASRPGQSGSTDTQYF. The CDR3 DNA is TGCGCCAGCAGGCCTGGACAGTCGGGTAGCACAGATACGCAGTATTTT. The V gene is TRBV10-1, the J gene TRBJ2-3; possible D gene TRBD1, 6 bases. The CDR3 is 16 amino acids. The V gene's germline CDR1 is WNHNN and CDR2 SYGVQD (reference sequence). The V and J ends lost 6 bases and 0 bases respectively, with 16 bases between them.

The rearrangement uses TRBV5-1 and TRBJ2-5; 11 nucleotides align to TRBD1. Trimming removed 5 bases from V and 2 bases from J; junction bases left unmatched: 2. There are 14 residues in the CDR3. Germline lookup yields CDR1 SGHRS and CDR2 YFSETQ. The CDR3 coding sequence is TGCGCCAGCAGTCGGGACAGGGGGCAAGAGACCCAGTACTTC. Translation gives CASSRDRGQETQYF. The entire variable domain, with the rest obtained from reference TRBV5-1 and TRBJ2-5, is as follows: KAGVTQTPRYLIKTRGQQVTLSCSPISGHRSVSWYQQTPGQGLQFLFEYFSETQRNKGNFPGRFSGRQFSNSRSEMNVSTLELGDSALYLCASSRDRGQETQYFGPGTRLLVL.

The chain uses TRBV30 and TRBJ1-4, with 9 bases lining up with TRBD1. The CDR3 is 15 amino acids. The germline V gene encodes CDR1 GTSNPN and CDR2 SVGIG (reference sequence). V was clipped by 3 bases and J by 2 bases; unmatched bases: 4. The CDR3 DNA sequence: TGTGCCTGGAGCACCGGGACAGGGACTAATGAAAAACTGTTTTTT. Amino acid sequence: CAWSTGTGTNEKLFF.

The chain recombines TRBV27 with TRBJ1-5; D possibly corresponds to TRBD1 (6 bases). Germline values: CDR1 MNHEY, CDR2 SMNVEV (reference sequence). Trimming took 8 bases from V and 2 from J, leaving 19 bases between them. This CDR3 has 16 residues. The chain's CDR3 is CASPEGVTGGNQPQHF. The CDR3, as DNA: TGTGCCAGCCCCGAGGGGGTAACAGGCGGCAATCAGCCCCAGCATTTT.

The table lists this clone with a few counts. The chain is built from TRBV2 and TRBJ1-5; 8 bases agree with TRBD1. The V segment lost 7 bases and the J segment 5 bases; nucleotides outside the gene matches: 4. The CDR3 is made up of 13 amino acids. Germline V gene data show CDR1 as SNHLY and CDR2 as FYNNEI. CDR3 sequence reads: CASMDRVDQPQHF. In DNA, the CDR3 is TGTGCCAGCATGGACAGGGTGGATCAGCCCCAGCATTTT.

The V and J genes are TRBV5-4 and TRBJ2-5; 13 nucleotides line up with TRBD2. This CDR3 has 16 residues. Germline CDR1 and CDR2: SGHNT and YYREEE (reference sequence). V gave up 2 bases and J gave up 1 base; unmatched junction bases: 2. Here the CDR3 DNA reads TGTGCCAGCAGCTTCGGACTAGCGGGAGCCCAAGAGACCCAGTACTTC. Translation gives CASSFGLAGAQETQYF. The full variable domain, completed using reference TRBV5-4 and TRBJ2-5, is ETGVTQSPTHLIKTRGQQVTLRCSSQSGHNTVSWYQQALGQGPQFIFQYYREEENGRGNFPPRFSGLQFPNYSSELNVNALELDDSALYLCASSFGLAGAQETQYFGPGTRLLVL.

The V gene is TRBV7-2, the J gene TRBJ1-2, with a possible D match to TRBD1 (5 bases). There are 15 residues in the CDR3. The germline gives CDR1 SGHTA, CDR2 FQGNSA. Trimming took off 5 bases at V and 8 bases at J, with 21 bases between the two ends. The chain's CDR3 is CASSRAGTDQRGYTF. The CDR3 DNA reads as TGTGCCAGCAGCCGCGCAGGGACGGACCAGAGGGGCTACACCTTC.

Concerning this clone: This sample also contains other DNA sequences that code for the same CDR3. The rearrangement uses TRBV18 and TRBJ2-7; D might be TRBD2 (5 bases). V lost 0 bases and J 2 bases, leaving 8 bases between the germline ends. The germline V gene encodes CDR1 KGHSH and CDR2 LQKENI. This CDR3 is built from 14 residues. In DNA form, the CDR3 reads TGTGCCAGCTCACCACCAGCCGGGACCTACGAGCAGTACTTC. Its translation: CASSPPAGTYEQYF.

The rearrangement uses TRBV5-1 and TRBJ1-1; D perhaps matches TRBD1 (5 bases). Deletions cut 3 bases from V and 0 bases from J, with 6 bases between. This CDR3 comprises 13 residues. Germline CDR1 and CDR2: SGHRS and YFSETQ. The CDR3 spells CASSWTLNTEAFF. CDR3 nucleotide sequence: TGCGCCAGCAGCTGGACATTGAACACTGAAGCTTTCTTT.

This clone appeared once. Here the CDR3 reads CASSSLLAGTGELFF. The CDR3 DNA reads as TGTGCCAGCAGCTCGTTACTAGCGGGAACCGGGGAGCTGTTTTTT. The chain is built from TRBV7-2 and TRBJ2-2; 10 bases are a match to TRBD2. The length of the CDR3 is 15 residues. The trim removed 4 bases at V and 5 bases at J, leaving 4 bases unmatched. Germline values: CDR1 SGHTA, CDR2 FQGNSA.

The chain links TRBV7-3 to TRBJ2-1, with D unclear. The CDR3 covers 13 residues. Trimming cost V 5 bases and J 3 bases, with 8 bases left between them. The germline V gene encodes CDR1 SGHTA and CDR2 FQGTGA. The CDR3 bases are TGTGCCAGCAGCCAAGGCGGCTACAATGAGCAGTTCTTC. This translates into CASSQGGYNEQFF.

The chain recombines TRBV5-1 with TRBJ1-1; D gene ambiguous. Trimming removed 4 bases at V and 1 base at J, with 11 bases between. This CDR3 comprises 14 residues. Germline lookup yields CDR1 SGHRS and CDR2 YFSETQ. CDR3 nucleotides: TGCGCCAGCAGCCCCACCCCACCGAACACTGAAGCTTTCTTT. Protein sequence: CASSPTPPNTEAFF. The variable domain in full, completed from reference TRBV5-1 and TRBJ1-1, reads KAGVTQTPRYLIKTRGQQVTLSCSPISGHRSVSWYQQTPGQGLQFLFEYFSETQRNKGNFPGRFSGRQFSNSRSEMNVSTLELGDSALYLCASSPTPPNTEAFFGQGTRLTVV.

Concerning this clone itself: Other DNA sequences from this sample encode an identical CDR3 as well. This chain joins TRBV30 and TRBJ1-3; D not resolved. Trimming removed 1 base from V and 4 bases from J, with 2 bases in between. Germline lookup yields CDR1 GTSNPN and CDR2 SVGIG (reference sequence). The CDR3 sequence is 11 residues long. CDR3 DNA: TGTGCCTGGAGTGCGGGAAACACCATATATTTT. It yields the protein CAWSAGNTIYF.

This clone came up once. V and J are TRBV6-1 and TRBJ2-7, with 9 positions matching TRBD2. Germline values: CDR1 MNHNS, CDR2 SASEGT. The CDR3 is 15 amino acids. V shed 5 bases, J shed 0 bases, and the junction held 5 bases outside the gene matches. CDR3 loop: CASSSLAGTSYEQYF. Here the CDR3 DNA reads TGTGCCAGCAGTAGTCTAGCGGGGACCTCCTACGAGCAGTACTTC.

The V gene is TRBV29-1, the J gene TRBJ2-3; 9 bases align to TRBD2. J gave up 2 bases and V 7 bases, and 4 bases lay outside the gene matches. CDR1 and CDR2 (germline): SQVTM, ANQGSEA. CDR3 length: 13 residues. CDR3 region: CSDRTSDTDTQYF. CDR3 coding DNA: TGCAGCGACCGGACTAGCGACACAGATACGCAGTATTTT.

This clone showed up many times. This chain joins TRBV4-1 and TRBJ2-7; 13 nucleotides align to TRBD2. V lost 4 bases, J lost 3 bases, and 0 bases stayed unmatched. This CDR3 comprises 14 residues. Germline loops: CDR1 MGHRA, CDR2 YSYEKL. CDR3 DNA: TGCGCCAGCAGCCGGACTAGCGGGAGCTACGAGCAGTACTTC. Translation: CASSRTSGSYEQYF.

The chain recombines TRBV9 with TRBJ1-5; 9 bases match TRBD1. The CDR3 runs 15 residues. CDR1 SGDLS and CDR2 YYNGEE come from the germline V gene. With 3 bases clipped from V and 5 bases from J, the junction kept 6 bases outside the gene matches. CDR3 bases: TGTGCCAGCAGCGCGACAGGGGGTTTCGATCAGCCCCAGCATTTT. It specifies CASSATGGFDQPQHF.

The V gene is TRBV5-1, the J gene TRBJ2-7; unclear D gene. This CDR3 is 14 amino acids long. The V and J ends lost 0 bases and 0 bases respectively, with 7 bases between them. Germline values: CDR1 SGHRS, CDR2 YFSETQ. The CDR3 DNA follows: TGCGCCAGCAGCTTGGCCTTCAACTCCTACGAGCAGTACTTC. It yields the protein CASSLAFNSYEQYF.

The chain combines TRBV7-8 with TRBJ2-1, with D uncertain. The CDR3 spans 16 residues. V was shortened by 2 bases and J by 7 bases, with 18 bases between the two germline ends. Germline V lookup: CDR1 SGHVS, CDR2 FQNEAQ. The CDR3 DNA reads TGTGCCAGCAGCTTACCCGGACCCAGCTACTGGAATGAGCAGTTCTTC. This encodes CASSLPGPSYWNEQFF.

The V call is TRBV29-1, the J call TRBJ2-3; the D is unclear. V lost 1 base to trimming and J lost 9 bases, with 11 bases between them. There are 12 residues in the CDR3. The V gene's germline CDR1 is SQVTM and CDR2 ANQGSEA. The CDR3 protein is CSVEVAMYTQYF. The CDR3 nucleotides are TGCAGCGTTGAAGTAGCTATGTACACGCAGTATTTT.

The CDR3 loop reads CASSSGAGAGEQYF. In DNA, the CDR3 is TGCGCCAGCAGTTCTGGGGCGGGAGCGGGAGAGCAGTACTTC. The chain joins TRBV5-1 to TRBJ2-7; 7 bases fit TRBD2. Looked up from germline, CDR1 is SGHRS and CDR2 is YFSETQ. The V gene end was trimmed by 5 bases and the J gene end by 7 bases; junction bases not matched to a gene: 12. CDR3 size: 14 residues.

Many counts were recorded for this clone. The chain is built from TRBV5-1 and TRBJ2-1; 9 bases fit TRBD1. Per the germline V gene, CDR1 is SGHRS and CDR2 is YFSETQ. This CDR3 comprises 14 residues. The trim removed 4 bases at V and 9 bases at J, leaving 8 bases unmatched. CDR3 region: CASSPDRGWTEQFF. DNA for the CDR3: TGCGCCAGCAGCCCGGACAGGGGATGGACTGAGCAGTTCTTC. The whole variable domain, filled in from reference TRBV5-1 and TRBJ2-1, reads KAGVTQTPRYLIKTRGQQVTLSCSPISGHRSVSWYQQTPGQGLQFLFEYFSETQRNKGNFPGRFSGRQFSNSRSEMNVSTLELGDSALYLCASSPDRGWTEQFFGPGTRLTVL.

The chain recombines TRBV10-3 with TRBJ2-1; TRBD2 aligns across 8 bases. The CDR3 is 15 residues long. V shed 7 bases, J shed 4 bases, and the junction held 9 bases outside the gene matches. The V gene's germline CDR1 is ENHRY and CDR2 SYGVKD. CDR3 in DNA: TGTGCCATCAAAAGTACGGGAGGGACGTACAATGAGCAGTTCTTC. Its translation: CAIKSTGGTYNEQFF.

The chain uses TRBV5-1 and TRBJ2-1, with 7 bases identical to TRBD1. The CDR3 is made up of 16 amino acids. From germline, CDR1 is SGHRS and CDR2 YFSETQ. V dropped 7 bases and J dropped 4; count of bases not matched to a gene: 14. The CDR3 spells CASDEVPGQTYNEQFF. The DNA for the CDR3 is TGCGCCAGCGACGAGGTTCCGGGACAGACTTACAATGAGCAGTTCTTC.

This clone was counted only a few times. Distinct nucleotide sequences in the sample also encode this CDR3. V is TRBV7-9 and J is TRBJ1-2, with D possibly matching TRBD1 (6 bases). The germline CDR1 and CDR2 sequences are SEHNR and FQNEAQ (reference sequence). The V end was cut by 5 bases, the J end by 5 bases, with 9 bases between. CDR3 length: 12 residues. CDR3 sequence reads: CASSLGGYGYTF. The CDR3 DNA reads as TGTGCCAGCAGCCTAGGGGGTTATGGCTACACCTTC.

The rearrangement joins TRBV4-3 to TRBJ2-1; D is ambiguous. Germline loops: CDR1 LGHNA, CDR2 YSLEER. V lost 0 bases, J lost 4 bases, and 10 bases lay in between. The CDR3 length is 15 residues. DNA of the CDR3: TGCGCCAGCAGCCAAGATCCTCAGCCATACAATGAGCAGTTCTTC. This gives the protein CASSQDPQPYNEQFF.